These 15 T cell receptor beta chains originate from one sample sequenced in a study of CD8 T cells in ankylosing spondylitis. Study results and limitations: Ankylosing spondylitis blood seemed to carry a telltale TCR beta motif made of fewer than 10 highly homologous variants.

MiXCR, run by TCRdb on the 5' RACE reads, gives a single entry per CDR3 protein. This sample has approximately 500,000 distinct CDR3 sequences, with roughly an eighth found just once. The antigens for these receptors are not known. Sample: blood, either unsorted or a sorted T cell fraction (not recorded which). These receptors were taken from a male donor with ankylosing spondylitis.

The J gene is TRBJ2-7, the V gene TRBV29-1, with 8 bases lining up with TRBD2. The V gene's germline CDR1 is SQVTM and CDR2 ANQGSEA. V dropped 7 bases and J dropped 7; count of bases not matched to a gene: 9. The CDR3 runs 12 residues. The CDR3 coding sequence is TGCAGCGGGGGCGGAACTAGCGGAGAGCAGTACTTC. It is translated as CSGGGTSGEQYF.

Regarding this clonotype: One junction end disagrees with the germline gene, perhaps due to a read error. The chain recombines TRBV7-2 with TRBJ1-2; D not certain. In germline, CDR1 is SGHTA, CDR2 FQGNSA. The CDR3 sequence is 13 residues long. The CDR3 protein is CASSLAWAGRADF. In DNA form, the CDR3 reads TGTGCCAGCAGCTTAGCTTGGGCCGGTAGGGCCGACTTC.

The V and J genes are TRBV10-3 and TRBJ2-2, with D uncertain. Germline V CDR1 and CDR2: ENHRY, SYGVKD. This CDR3 has 13 residues. V was cut by 10 bases and J by 2 bases, with 11 bases left in between. The CDR3: CASQDGNTGELFF. The DNA for the CDR3 is TGTGCCAGTCAGGACGGAAACACCGGGGAGCTGTTTTTT.

This clonotype has a handful of counts. This rearrangement joins TRBV2 to TRBJ2-7; 10 nucleotides align to TRBD2. The CDR3 sequence is 18 residues long. Germline V lookup: CDR1 SNHLY, CDR2 FYNNEI. The ends lost 7 bases at V and 2 bases at J; junction bases unmatched: 17. CDR3 DNA sequence: TGTGCCAGCATTCCCCCTAGGGGACTAGCGAGTACACCCTACGAGCAGTACGTC. Translating it yields CASIPPRGLASTPYEQYV.

This clonotype was observed once. The gene calls are TRBV15 and TRBJ2-1; 7 nucleotides agree with TRBD2. The CDR3 totals 15 residues. The germline gives CDR1 LNHNV, CDR2 YYDKDF (reference sequence). Unmatched junction bases numbered 6, after V lost 2 bases and J lost 5 bases. Here the CDR3 reads CATSRKRDAHNEQFF. CDR3 bases: TGTGCCACCAGCAGAAAGCGGGACGCTCACAATGAGCAGTTCTTC.

The chain uses TRBV9 and TRBJ2-2; 7 bases match TRBD1. This CDR3 region has 16 residues. Germline CDR1 is SGDLS and CDR2 is YYNGEE. V gave up 0 bases and J gave up 5 bases; unmatched junction bases: 7. The CDR3 nucleotides read TGTGCCAGCAGCGTAGCAAGACAGGGATGGACCGGGGAGCTGTTTTTT. Translating gives CASSVARQGWTGELFF. Variable domain in full (rest from reference TRBV9 and TRBJ2-2): DSGVTQTPKHLITATGQRVTLRCSPRSGDLSVYWYQQSLDQGLQFLIQYYNGEERAKGNILERFSAQQFPDLHSELNLSSLELGDSALYFCASSVARQGWTGELFFGEGSRLTVL.

In its sample, this clonotype was seen a few times. The DNA of the CDR3 is TGTGCCAGCCGGTTCGGCAGGGGCAGCTACAATGAGCAGTTCTTC. Translation gives CASRFGRGSYNEQFF. The genes are TRBV2 and TRBJ2-1, with D possibly being TRBD1 (6 bases). Germline lookup yields CDR1 SNHLY and CDR2 FYNNEI. The CDR3 loop spans 15 amino acids. Trimming took off 8 bases at V and 3 bases at J, with 17 bases between the two ends.

This clonotype was seen a few times. The chain employs TRBV5-1 and TRBJ2-1, with 7 bases identical to TRBD1. The J segment lost 6 bases and the V segment lost 4 bases, leaving 10 bases of the junction unmatched. This CDR3 spans 15 amino acids. In germline, CDR1 is SGHRS, CDR2 YFSETQ. The CDR3 loop is CASSMSSRQGNEQFF. The CDR3, as DNA: TGCGCCAGCAGCATGTCTTCACGACAGGGCAATGAGCAGTTCTTC.

The rearrangement joins TRBV7-9 to TRBJ2-3, with D uncertain. The V gene's germline CDR1 is SEHNR and CDR2 FQNEAQ (reference sequence). The V and J ends lost 4 bases and 3 bases respectively, with 14 bases between them. This CDR3 has 15 amino acids. The CDR3 is CASSSRRADTDTQYF. CDR3 DNA: TGTGCCAGCAGCTCCCGAAGGGCAGATACAGATACGCAGTATTTT.

This clonotype has only a few counts. The chain is built from TRBV20-1 and TRBJ1-2; maybe TRBD1 (5 bases). Germline assignment: CDR1 DFQATT and CDR2 SNEGSKA (reference sequence). CDR3 length: 14 residues. V lost 3 bases and J 3 bases, leaving 14 bases between the germline ends. CDR3 amino acids: CSARTVLGDYGYTF. CDR3 coding DNA: TGCAGTGCTAGGACAGTACTAGGGGACTATGGCTACACCTTC.

This chain uses TRBV18 with TRBJ2-6; TRBD1 might be the D (5 bases). V lost 1 base, J lost 1 base, and 8 bases lay in between. The germline CDR1 and CDR2 sequences are KGHSH and LQKENI. The CDR3 totals 16 residues. Written as DNA, the CDR3 is TGTGCCAGCTCACCACTAGGGGCTTCTGGGGCCAACGTCCTGACTTTC. It encodes CASSPLGASGANVLTF.

This clonotype was detected a few times. This chain uses TRBV27 with TRBJ2-3; D is unclear. The CDR3 consists of 18 residues. V dropped 5 bases and J dropped 0 bases, with 21 bases sitting between them. CDR1 and CDR2 from the germline V gene are MNHEY and SMNVEV (reference sequence). The CDR3 here is CASSPRLPKLTSTDTQYF. For the CDR3, the DNA is TGTGCCAGCAGTCCCAGACTGCCCAAGCTAACTAGCACAGATACGCAGTATTTT.

This clonotype was observed a few times. The V call is TRBV11-3, the J call TRBJ2-5; no firm D call. CDR3 size: 15 residues. Trimming cost V 6 bases and J 2 bases, with 16 bases left between them. CDR1 and CDR2 from the germline V gene are SGHNT and YENEEA. CDR3 sequence reads: CASRAPERDQETQYF. The CDR3 DNA reads as TGTGCCAGCAGAGCCCCCGAGCGAGATCAAGAGACCCAGTACTTC.

This clonotype came up many times. The J gene is TRBJ2-7, the V gene TRBV11-2, with 9 bases identical to TRBD2. Germline values: CDR1 SGHAT, CDR2 FQNNGV. The CDR3 runs to 14 residues. The trim removed 7 bases at V and 6 bases at J, leaving 10 bases unmatched. CDR3 loop: CASMRGSGSSEQYF. In DNA form, the CDR3 reads TGTGCCAGCATGAGGGGTAGCGGGAGCTCCGAGCAGTACTTC.

This clonotype was detected many times. This sequence joins TRBV6-1 and TRBJ1-4; D unresolved. The CDR3 runs to 13 residues. Trimming left V 2 bases short and J 4 bases short, with 5 bases between. The germline V gene encodes CDR1 MNHNS and CDR2 SASEGT. The CDR3: CASSEPGNEKLFF. CDR3 DNA: TGTGCCAGCAGTGAACCGGGTAATGAAAAACTGTTTTTT.